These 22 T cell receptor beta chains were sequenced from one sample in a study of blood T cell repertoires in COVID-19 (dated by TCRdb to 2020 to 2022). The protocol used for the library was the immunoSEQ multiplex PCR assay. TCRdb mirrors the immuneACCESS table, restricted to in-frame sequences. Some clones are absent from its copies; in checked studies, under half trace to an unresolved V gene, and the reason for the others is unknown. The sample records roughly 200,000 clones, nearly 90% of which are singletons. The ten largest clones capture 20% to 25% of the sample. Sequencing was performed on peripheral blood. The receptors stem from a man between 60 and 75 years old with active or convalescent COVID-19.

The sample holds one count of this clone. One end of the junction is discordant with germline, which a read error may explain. CDR3 loop: CSASSRDFVF. The CDR3 DNA reads as TGCAGTGCCTCAAGCCGGGACTTCGTTTTC. The chain joins TRBV20-1 to TRBJ1-2; a possible D gene is TRBD1 (5 bases). Germline CDR1 is DFQATT and CDR2 is SNEGSKA (reference sequence). This CDR3 comprises 10 residues.

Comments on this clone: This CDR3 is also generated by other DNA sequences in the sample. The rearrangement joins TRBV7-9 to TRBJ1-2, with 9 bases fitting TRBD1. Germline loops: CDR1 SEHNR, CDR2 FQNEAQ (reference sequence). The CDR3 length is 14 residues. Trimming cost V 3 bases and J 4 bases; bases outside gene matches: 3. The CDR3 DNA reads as TGTGCCAGCAGCTTGGGGGGACAGGGCTATGGCTACACCTTC. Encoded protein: CASSLGGQGYGYTF.

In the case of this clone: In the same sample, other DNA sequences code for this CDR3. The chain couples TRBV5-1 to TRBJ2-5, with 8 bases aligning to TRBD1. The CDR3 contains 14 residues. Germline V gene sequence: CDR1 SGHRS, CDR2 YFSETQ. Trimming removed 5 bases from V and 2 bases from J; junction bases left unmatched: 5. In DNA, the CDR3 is TGCGCCAGCAGTCCCGGACAGGGACAAGAGACCCAGTACTTC. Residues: CASSPGQGQETQYF.

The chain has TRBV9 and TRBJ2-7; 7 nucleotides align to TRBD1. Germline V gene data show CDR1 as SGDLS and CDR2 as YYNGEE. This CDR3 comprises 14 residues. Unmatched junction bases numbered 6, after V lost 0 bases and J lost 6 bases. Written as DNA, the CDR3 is TGTGCCAGCAGCGTAGGAGGGGGCGGAGGCGAGCAGTACTTC. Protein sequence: CASSVGGGGGEQYF.

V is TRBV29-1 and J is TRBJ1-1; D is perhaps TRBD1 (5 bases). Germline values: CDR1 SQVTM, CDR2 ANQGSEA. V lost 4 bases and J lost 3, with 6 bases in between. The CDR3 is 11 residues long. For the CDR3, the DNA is TGCAGCGTTGCGGGGGACACTGAAGCTTTCTTT. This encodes CSVAGDTEAFF.

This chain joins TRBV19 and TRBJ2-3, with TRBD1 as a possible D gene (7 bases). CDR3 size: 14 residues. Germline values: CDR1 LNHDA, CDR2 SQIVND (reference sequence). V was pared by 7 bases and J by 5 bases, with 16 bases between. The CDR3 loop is CASNQGGSVDTQYF. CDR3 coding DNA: TGTGCCAGTAATCAGGGGGGCAGTGTAGATACGCAGTATTTT.

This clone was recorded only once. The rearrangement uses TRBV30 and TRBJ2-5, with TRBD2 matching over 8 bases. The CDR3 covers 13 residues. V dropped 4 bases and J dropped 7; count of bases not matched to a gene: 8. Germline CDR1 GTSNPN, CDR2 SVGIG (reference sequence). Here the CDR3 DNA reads TGTGCCTGGAACGGGGGGGGAATGACGACCCAGTACTTC. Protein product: CAWNGGGMTTQYF.

CDR3 in DNA: TGTGCCAGCAGTGAAGGTGGCCACTCCTACGAGCAGTACTTC. Its translation: CASSEGGHSYEQYF. This chain joins TRBV6-1 and TRBJ2-7; D is unresolved. Trimming took 1 base from V and 0 from J, leaving 7 bases between them. The V gene's germline CDR1 is MNHNS and CDR2 SASEGT. CDR3 length equals 14 residues.

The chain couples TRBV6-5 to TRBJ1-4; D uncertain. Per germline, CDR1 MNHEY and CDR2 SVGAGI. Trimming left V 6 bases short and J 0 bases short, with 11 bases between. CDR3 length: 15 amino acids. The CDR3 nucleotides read TGTGCCAGCAGAATAACACGTTCAACTAATGAAAAACTGTTTTTT. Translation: CASRITRSTNEKLFF.

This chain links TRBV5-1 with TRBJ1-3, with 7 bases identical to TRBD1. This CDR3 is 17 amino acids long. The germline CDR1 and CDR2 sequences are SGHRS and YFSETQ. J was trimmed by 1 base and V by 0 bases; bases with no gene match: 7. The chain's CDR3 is CASSLDGTAYSGNTIYF. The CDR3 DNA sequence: TGCGCCAGCAGCTTGGATGGGACAGCATATTCTGGAAACACCATATATTTT.

For the CDR3, the DNA is TGCGCCAGCAGCTTGGACAGGGGCTATGGCTACACCTTC. Encoded protein: CASSLDRGYGYTF. The rearrangement links TRBV5-1 to TRBJ1-2; the match to TRBD1 covers 7 bases. J gave up 4 bases and V 0 bases, and 0 bases lay outside the gene matches. The CDR3 length is 13 residues. Germline V gene sequence: CDR1 SGHRS, CDR2 YFSETQ. Drawing the rest from reference TRBV5-1 and TRBJ1-2, the complete variable domain is KAGVTQTPRYLIKTRGQQVTLSCSPISGHRSVSWYQQTPGQGLQFLFEYFSETQRNKGNFPGRFSGRQFSNSRSEMNVSTLELGDSALYLCASSLDRGYGYTFGSGTRLTVV.

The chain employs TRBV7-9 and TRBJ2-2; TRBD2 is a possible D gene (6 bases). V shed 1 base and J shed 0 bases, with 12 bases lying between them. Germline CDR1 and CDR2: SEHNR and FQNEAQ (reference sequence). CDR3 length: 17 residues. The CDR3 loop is CASSLGGTAANTGELFF. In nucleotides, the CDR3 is TGTGCCAGCAGCTTAGGCGGGACCGCGGCGAACACCGGGGAGCTGTTTTTT. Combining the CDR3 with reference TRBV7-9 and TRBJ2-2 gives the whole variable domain DTGVSQNPRHKITKRGQNVTFRCDPISEHNRLYWYRQTLGQGPEFLTYFQNEAQLEKSRLLSDRFSAERPKGSFSTLEIQRTEQGDSAMYLCASSLGGTAANTGELFFGEGSRLTVL.

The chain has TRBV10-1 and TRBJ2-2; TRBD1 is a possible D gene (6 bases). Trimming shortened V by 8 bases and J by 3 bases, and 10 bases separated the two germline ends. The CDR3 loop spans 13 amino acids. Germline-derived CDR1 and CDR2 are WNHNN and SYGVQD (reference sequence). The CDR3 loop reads CASGNRDTGELFF. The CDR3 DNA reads TGCGCCAGCGGAAACAGGGACACCGGGGAGCTGTTTTTT.

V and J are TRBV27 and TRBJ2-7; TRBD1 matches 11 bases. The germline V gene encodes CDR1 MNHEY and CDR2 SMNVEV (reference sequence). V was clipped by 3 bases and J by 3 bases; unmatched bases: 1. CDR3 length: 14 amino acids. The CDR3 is CASSFGTGGYEQYF. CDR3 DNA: TGTGCCAGCAGTTTCGGGACAGGGGGCTACGAGCAGTACTTC.

CDR3 in DNA: TGTGCCAGTAGTATGATCGCCGCGGGCACAGATACGCAGTATTTT. Protein product: CASSMIAAGTDTQYF. The gene calls are TRBV19 and TRBJ2-3; D not certain. V lost 3 bases to trimming and J lost 1 base, with 11 bases between them. The CDR3 extends over 15 amino acids. Germline V gene data show CDR1 as LNHDA and CDR2 as SQIVND (reference sequence). Complete variable domain (other parts from reference TRBV19 and TRBJ2-3): DGGITQSPKYLFRKEGQNVTLSCEQNLNHDAMYWYRQDPGQGLRLIYYSQIVNDFQKGDIAEGYSVSREKKESFPLTVTSAQKNPTAFYLCASSMIAAGTDTQYFGPGTRLTVL.

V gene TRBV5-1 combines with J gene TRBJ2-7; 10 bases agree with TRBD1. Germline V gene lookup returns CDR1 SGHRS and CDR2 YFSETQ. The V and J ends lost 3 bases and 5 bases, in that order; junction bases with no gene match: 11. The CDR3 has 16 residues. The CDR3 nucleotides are TGCGCCAGCAGCTCTCTTGGTCCCGGGACAGGGGACGAGCAGTACTTC. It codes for CASSSLGPGTGDEQYF.

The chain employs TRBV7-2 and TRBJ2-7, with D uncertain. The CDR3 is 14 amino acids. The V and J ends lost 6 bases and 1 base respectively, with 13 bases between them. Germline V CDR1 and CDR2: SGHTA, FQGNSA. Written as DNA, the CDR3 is TGTGCCAGCAGTCCCAGCTACAGATCCTACGAGCAGTACTTC. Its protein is CASSPSYRSYEQYF.

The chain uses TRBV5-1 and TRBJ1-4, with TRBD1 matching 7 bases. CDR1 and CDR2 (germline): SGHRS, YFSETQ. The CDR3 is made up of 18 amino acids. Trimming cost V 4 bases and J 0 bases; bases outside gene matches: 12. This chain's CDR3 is CASSKHTGERATNEKLFF. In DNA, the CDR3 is TGCGCCAGCAGCAAACACACAGGGGAGAGGGCAACTAATGAAAAACTGTTTTTT. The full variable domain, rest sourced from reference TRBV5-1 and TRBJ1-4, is KAGVTQTPRYLIKTRGQQVTLSCSPISGHRSVSWYQQTPGQGLQFLFEYFSETQRNKGNFPGRFSGRQFSNSRSEMNVSTLELGDSALYLCASSKHTGERATNEKLFFGSGTQLSVL.

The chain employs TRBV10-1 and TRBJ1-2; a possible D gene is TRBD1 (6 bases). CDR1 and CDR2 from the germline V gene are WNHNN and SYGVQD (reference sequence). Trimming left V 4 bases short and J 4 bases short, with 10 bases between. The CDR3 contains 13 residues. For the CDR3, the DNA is TGCGCCAGCAGTGCCGGGACACCCTATGGCTACACCTTC. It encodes CASSAGTPYGYTF.

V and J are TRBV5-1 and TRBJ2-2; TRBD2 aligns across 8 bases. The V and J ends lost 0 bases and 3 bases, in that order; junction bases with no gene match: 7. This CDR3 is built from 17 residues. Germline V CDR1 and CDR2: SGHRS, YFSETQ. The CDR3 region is CASSLAFGGADTGELFF. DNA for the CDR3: TGCGCCAGCAGCTTGGCCTTCGGGGGGGCCGACACCGGGGAGCTGTTTTTT.

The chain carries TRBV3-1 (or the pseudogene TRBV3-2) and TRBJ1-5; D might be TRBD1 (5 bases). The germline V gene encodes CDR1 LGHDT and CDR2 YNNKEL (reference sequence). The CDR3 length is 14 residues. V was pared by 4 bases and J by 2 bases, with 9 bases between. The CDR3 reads CASSPGGGNQPQHF. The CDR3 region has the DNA TGTGCCAGCAGCCCGGGGGGGGGCAATCAGCCCCAGCATTTT.

The CDR3 protein is CASSLAFVETQYF. The DNA for the CDR3 is TGTGCCAGCAGCTTGGCCTTCGTCGAGACCCAGTACTTC. The chain employs TRBV5-5 and TRBJ2-5; D remains unclear. The germline V gene has CDR1 SGHKS and CDR2 YYEKEE (reference sequence). CDR3 length: 13 residues. The V end lost 0 bases, the J end lost 5 bases, and 8 bases lay between the germline ends. The variable domain in full, with the rest retrieved from reference TRBV5-5 and TRBJ2-5, is DAGVTQSPTHLIKTRGQQVTLRCSPISGHKSVSWYQQVLGQGPQFIFQYYEKEERGRGNFPDRFSARQFPNYSSELNVNALLLGDSALYLCASSLAFVETQYFGPGTRLLVL.